This TCR beta chain was found in a study of T cell responses to AZD1222 COVID-19 vaccine. This CDR3 has 14 residues. V lost 0 bases to trimming and J lost 3 bases, with 3 bases between them. Germline assignment: CDR1 MGHRA and CDR2 YSYEKL. Clones were read by immunoSEQ multiplex PCR, and TCRdb kept only the in-frame ones, dropping some. In the table there are more than 100,000 clones, 75% to 90% of which are singletons. A remark on this clone: Its target is unknown.

Study results and limitations: Donors were chiefly white British, with a greater number of females, and clonal diversity was perhaps underestimated.

The material was peripheral blood, obtained on day 0 of AZD1222 vaccination. V usage is TRBV4-1 and J usage is TRBJ1-6; no clear D. This receptor was taken from an adult in good health. The CDR3 DNA follows: TGCGCCAGCAGCCAAGAAAACTATAATTCACCCCTCCACTTT. Translating gives CASSQENYNSPLHF.